Below are 12 T cell receptor beta chains sequenced from a single sample in a study of beta chain features in type 1 diabetes. General study findings and limits: TCRB CDR3s were moderately but significantly shorter in Type 1 diabetes patients in all four CD4+ subsets.

What these receptors recognize is not known. The entirety of the isolated RNA underwent reverse transcription, so expressed TCRB transcripts were sequenced. Here immunoSEQ multiplex PCR was the method, and the copy in TCRdb shows in-frame clones only, minus some. This sample has roughly 53,000 clones, with around 45% found just once. Sequencing was carried out using Tregs from blood. The source of these receptors is a man aged 25 to 40 with type 1 diabetes.

This clone appeared a few times. This chain uses TRBV2 with TRBJ1-2, with D perhaps matching TRBD1 (6 bases). From germline, CDR1 is SNHLY and CDR2 FYNNEI. The CDR3 runs 12 residues. V shed 6 bases and J shed 5 bases, with 10 bases lying between them. The CDR3 DNA is TGTGCCAGCAGAGGGAGGGGGTATGGCTACACCTTC. This sequence encodes CASRGRGYGYTF.

This clone has more than one count but fewer than ten. This chain uses TRBV6-5 with TRBJ2-3, with a possible D match to TRBD2 (5 bases). The CDR3 runs 14 residues. Germline values: CDR1 MNHEY, CDR2 SVGAGI. Trimming stripped 0 bases from V and 2 bases from J, with 6 bases between. In DNA form, the CDR3 reads TGTGCCAGCAGTTACTCGCGGGCCACAGATACGCAGTATTTT. This translates into CASSYSRATDTQYF.

The gene calls are TRBV2 and TRBJ2-3; 8 positions match TRBD2. J was trimmed by 1 base and V by 7 bases; bases with no gene match: 7. CDR3 length equals 15 residues. Germline lookup yields CDR1 SNHLY and CDR2 FYNNEI. The CDR3 is CASKNLAGRTDTQYF. The DNA of the CDR3 is TGTGCCAGCAAAAATCTAGCGGGCCGCACAGATACGCAGTATTTT.

This clone has a handful of counts. The chain links TRBV2 to TRBJ2-3, with D possibly TRBD1 on 5 matching bases. From germline, CDR1 is SNHLY and CDR2 FYNNEI. Deletions cut 4 bases from V and 1 base from J, with 15 bases between. The CDR3 contains 16 residues. The CDR3 DNA sequence: TGTGCCAGCAGTGCCTTGACAGCGAGCCGCACAGATACGCAGTATTTT. Its translation is CASSALTASRTDTQYF.

The chain employs TRBV28 and TRBJ1-5; D gene unclear. Per the germline V gene, CDR1 is MDHEN and CDR2 is SYDVKM. V was shortened by 4 bases and J by 9 bases, with 16 bases between the two germline ends. The CDR3 sequence is 14 residues long. The CDR3 reads CASSSISGRGPQHF. The CDR3 DNA is TGTGCCAGCAGTTCCATCAGCGGTCGGGGGCCCCAGCATTTT.

In this sample, this clone turned up a few times. The chain combines TRBV10-3 with TRBJ2-7; 9 bases match TRBD2. The V and J ends lost 3 bases and 0 bases, in that order; junction bases with no gene match: 3. CDR3 length equals 15 residues. Germline CDR1 reads ENHRY; CDR2 reads SYGVKD. This chain's CDR3 is CAISEGAGGSYEQYF. The CDR3 bases are TGTGCCATCAGTGAAGGAGCGGGAGGCTCCTACGAGCAGTACTTC.

The J gene is TRBJ1-2, the V gene TRBV4-2, with 11 nucleotides matching TRBD1. Germline assignment: CDR1 LGHNA and CDR2 YNFKEQ. The junction had 11 bases not matched to a gene; V was cut back by 2 bases and J by 6 bases. The CDR3 loop spans 17 amino acids. For the CDR3, the DNA is TGTGCCAGCAGCCAAACCGGGACAGGGGGTGGCCGAGATGGCTACACCTTC. This encodes CASSQTGTGGGRDGYTF.

The chain joins TRBV5-6 to TRBJ1-6, with TRBD1 matching 7 bases. The CDR3 runs to 16 residues. Germline-derived CDR1 and CDR2 are SGHDT and YYEEEE. J gave up 6 bases and V 3 bases, and 9 bases lay outside the gene matches. This CDR3 reads CASSSNRQGVNSPLHF. The CDR3 DNA follows: TGTGCCAGCAGCTCCAACCGACAGGGAGTTAATTCACCCCTCCACTTT.

This chain links TRBV4-3 with TRBJ2-5, with 10 positions matching TRBD1. The CDR3 is 15 residues long. The trim removed 4 bases at V and 7 bases at J, leaving 9 bases unmatched. Germline values: CDR1 LGHNA, CDR2 YSLEER. This chain's CDR3 is CASSRGTGELGTQYF. The CDR3 DNA reads as TGCGCCAGCAGCCGAGGGACAGGGGAGTTAGGGACCCAGTACTTC.

This chain uses TRBV7-9 with TRBJ2-7; 13 bases align to TRBD2. Germline loops: CDR1 SEHNR, CDR2 FQNEAQ (reference sequence). The CDR3 is 18 amino acids. The J segment lost 0 bases and the V segment lost 0 bases, leaving 5 bases of the junction unmatched. For the CDR3, the DNA is TGTGCCAGCAGCTTAGCGCTGGGACTAGCGGGAACCTCCTACGAGCAGTACTTC. Translating it yields CASSLALGLAGTSYEQYF.

The genes are TRBV7-3 and TRBJ2-5; 9 nucleotides align to TRBD1. The CDR3 is 13 amino acids. J gave up 5 bases and V 3 bases, and 1 base lay outside the gene matches. Germline lookup yields CDR1 SGHTA and CDR2 FQGTGA. As DNA, the CDR3 is TGTGCCAGCAGCTTCGGGACAGGGGAGACCCAGTACTTC. Translated, it gives CASSFGTGETQYF.

This clone was observed a few times. The chain employs TRBV7-9 and TRBJ2-3; 12 bases match TRBD2. The CDR3 spans 16 residues. After removal of 2 bases from V and 4 bases from J, the junction contained 4 bases not matched to a gene. CDR1 is SEHNR and CDR2 is FQNEAQ in the germline V gene (reference sequence). CDR3 in amino acids: CASSLTGLAGSDTQYF. As DNA, the CDR3 is TGTGCCAGCAGCTTAACGGGACTAGCGGGTTCAGATACGCAGTATTTT.